Presented here are 3 T cell receptor beta chains from one specimen sequenced in a study of blood T cells in healthy people across ages. Sample-barcoded 5' priming and a J-beta primer mix drove a second PCR of about 6 to 12 cycles. TCRdb processed the 5' RACE reads anew with MiXCR; each CDR3 protein has one entry. The sample has about 800,000 distinct CDR3 sequences, approximately 25% seen once. These same records also appear under a second study, on T cells of mothers and their children.

Sample: blood. The receptors shown here come from a boy between 10 and 17 years old in good health.

The table lists this clonotype with a few counts. CDR3 in amino acids: CASIWQGMNTEAFF. As DNA, the CDR3 is TGTGCCAGCATATGGCAGGGCATGAACACTGAAGCTTTCTTT. The chain joins TRBV28 to TRBJ1-1; tentative D call: TRBD1 (5 bases). With 7 bases removed from V and 0 bases from J, the gap between germline ends came to 12 bases. In germline, CDR1 is MDHEN, CDR2 SYDVKM. The CDR3 has 14 residues. The full variable domain, rest sourced from reference TRBV28 and TRBJ1-1, is DVKVTQSSRYLVKRTGEKVFLECVQDMDHENMFWYRQDPGLGLRLIYFSYDVKMKEKGDIPEGYSVSREKKERFSLILESASTNQTSMYLCASIWQGMNTEAFFGQGTRLTVV.

This clonotype was observed a few times. The rearrangement uses TRBV7-8 and TRBJ2-3, with 13 bases identical to TRBD2. Germline CDR1 SGHVS, CDR2 FQNEAQ. There are 18 residues in the CDR3. The trim removed 8 bases at V and 3 bases at J, leaving 14 bases unmatched. DNA of the CDR3: TGTGCCAGCCGTGGACTAGCGGGAGTATTTCTCATTACAGATACGCAGTATTTT. Protein: CASRGLAGVFLITDTQYF.

In this sample, this clonotype turned up a few times. The chain uses TRBV15 and TRBJ1-1; possibly TRBD1 for D (5 bases). The CDR3 runs 14 residues. Per the germline V gene, CDR1 is LNHNV and CDR2 is YYDKDF (reference sequence). Trimming left V 5 bases short and J 0 bases short, with 10 bases between. CDR3 nucleotide sequence: TGTGCCACCAGCGCGGGACGGATGAACACTGAAGCTTTCTTT. This sequence encodes CATSAGRMNTEAFF.